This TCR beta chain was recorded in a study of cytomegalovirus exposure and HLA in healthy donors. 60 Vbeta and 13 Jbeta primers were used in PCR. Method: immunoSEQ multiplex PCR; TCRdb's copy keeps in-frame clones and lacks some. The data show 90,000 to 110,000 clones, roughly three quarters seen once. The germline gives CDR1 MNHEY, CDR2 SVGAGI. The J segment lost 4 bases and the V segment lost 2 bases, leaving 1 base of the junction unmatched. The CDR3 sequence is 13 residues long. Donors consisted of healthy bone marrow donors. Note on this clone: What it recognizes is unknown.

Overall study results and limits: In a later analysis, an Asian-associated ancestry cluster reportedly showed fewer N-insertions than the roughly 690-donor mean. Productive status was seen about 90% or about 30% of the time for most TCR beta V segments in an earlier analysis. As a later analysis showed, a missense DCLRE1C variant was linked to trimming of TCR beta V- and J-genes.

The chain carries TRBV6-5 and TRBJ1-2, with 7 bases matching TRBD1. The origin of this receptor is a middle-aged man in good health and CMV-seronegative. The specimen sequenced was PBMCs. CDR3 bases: TGTGCCAGCAGTTACGGGACAGTCTATGGCTACACCTTC. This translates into CASSYGTVYGYTF.